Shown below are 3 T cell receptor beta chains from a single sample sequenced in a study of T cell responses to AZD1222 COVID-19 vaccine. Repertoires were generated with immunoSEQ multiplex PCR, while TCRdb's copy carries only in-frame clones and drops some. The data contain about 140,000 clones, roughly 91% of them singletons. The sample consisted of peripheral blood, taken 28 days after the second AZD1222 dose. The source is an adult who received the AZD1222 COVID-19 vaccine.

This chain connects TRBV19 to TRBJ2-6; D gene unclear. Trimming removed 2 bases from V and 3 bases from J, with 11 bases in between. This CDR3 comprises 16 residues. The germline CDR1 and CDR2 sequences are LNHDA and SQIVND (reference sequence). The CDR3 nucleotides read TGTGCCAGTAGTATAAATTGGCTAAATGGGGCCAACGTCCTGACTTTC. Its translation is CASSINWLNGANVLTF.

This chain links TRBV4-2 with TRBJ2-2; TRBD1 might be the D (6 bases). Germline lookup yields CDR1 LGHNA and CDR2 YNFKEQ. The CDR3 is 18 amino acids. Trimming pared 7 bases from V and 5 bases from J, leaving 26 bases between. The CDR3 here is CASTILQGIPLLTGELFF. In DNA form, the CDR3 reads TGTGCCAGCACCATTCTTCAGGGGATTCCACTTCTGACCGGGGAGCTGTTTTTT.

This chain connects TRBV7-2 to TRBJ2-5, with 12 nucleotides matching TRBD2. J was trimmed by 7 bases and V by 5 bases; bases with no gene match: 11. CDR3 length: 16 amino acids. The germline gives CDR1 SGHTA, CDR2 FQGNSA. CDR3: CASSPASGGGRGTQYF. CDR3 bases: TGTGCCAGCAGCCCTGCTAGCGGGGGGGGCCGGGGGACCCAGTACTTC.